Listed below are T cell receptor beta chains from one sample, sequenced in a study of blood T cell repertoires in COVID-19. Clones were sequenced by immunoSEQ multiplex PCR, and TCRdb holds only the in-frame ones, with some missing. The repertoire consists of around 150,000 clones, with over 80% occurring once and the leading ten covering under 3%. The sequenced sample consisted of peripheral blood. These receptors came from a man between 50 and 59 years old with active COVID-19. Both conserved end residues are trimmed from each CDR3. The listing skips clone size in some rows; elsewhere it reads once, few, many or a size class.

size,V,J,CDR3
.,TRBV5-6,TRBJ2-3,ASSRPGTDTQY
.,TRBV13,TRBJ2-1,ASSLGRGGNEQF
.,TRBV27,TRBJ1-1,ASSLMAGAEAF
.,TRBV9,TRBJ1-4,ASSVGSTGRGEKLF
.,TRBV19,TRBJ1-1,ASSSGQGARWTEAF
.,TRBV2,TRBJ2-7,ASSRTGRYEQY
.,TRBV15,TRBJ2-2,ATSSGLAETGELF
.,TRBV5-4,TRBJ1-1,ASSLESQEAF
.,TRBV4-1,TRBJ1-4,ASSQDLQIEKLF
.,TRBV6-5,TRBJ2-5,ASRATGGYETQY
.,TRBV6-5,TRBJ1-1,ASSYSYRGLNTEAF
.,TRBV27,TRBJ1-2,ASSSRGSNYGYT
.,TRBV5-6,TRBJ2-7,ASSLGLARNEQY
once,TRBV7-9,TRBJ1-1,ASSPYRDLNTEAF
.,TRBV18,TRBJ2-3,ASSPAAGVGPDTQY
.,TRBV27,TRBJ2-2,ASSRDRGNTGELF
.,TRBV4-3,TRBJ1-1,ASSQEDGEGEAF
.,TRBV19,TRBJ1-5,ASSPPLADQPQH
.,TRBV10-3,TRBJ2-6,AISAGRGSGANVLT
.,TRBV7-7,TRBJ1-2,ASSPLGDGYT
.,TRBV25-1,TRBJ1-3,ASSAGTDFSGNTIY
.,TRBV27,TRBJ2-1,ASSDNAVLTF
.,TRBV6-5,TRBJ2-5,ASNRDRGQETQY
.,TRBV3-1/TRBV3-2,TRBJ1-1,AAGENTEAF
once,TRBV9,TRBJ2-5,ASSVGWTSGGSFQETQY
.,TRBV6-5,TRBJ1-4,ASSRATNEKLF
.,TRBV2,TRBJ1-1,ASSVLQGNEAF
.,TRBV6-6,TRBJ1-1,ASSFQENTEAF
.,TRBV29-1,TRBJ1-5,SVATGGPNQPQH
.,TRBV10-1,TRBJ1-5,ASRQGAKGNQPQH
.,TRBV3-1/TRBV3-2,TRBJ1-6,ASSQDIESSYNSPLH
.,TRBV6-2/TRBV6-3,TRBJ1-1,ASSLMRGRRAF
once,TRBV6-2/TRBV6-3,TRBJ1-5,ASSRTGTPNQPQH
once,TRBV27,TRBJ1-6,ASSLTGSWNSPLH
.,TRBV5-1,TRBJ2-5,ASSSRGRAAETQY
.,TRBV6-5,TRBJ1-1,ASRQMTEAF
once,TRBV27,TRBJ2-1,ASSYRERTYNEQF
.,TRBV19,TRBJ2-1,ASRKNSDGYNEQF
.,TRBV19,TRBJ1-1,ASSISGTGVSYTEAF
once,TRBV5-4,TRBJ1-1,ASSLAGMNTEAF
once,TRBV7-9,TRBJ2-5,ASSLAGAETQY
.,TRBV19,TRBJ2-3,ASSIVEGGTDTQY
.,TRBV5-6,TRBJ2-7,ASSRRLDRWQY
.,TRBV4-1,TRBJ2-1,ASSPGTSGFGNGQF